This is a list of T cell receptor beta chains from one sample in a study of beta chain features in type 1 diabetes. Produced via immunoSEQ multiplex PCR; TCRdb's table is partial and in-frame only. The sample lists tens of thousands of clones, around 57% seen once, with approximately 0.39% in the top ten. Sequenced material: stem cell memory CD4+ T cells from blood. The receptor set was obtained from a young man with type 1 diabetes. Each CDR3 is given with its conserved first and last residue. D genes are given only for firm matches. Clone size, where shown, is once, few, many, or a class for clones that have expanded.

TRBJ2-1	TRBD2	TRBV11-2	few	TGTGCCAGCAGCTTAGAGGGTAGCGGGAGTTTTGGACGTCGGGAGCAGTTCTTC	CASSLEGSGSFGRREQFF
TRBJ2-7	TRBD1	TRBV5-5	-	TGTGCCAGCAGCCCGGGACAGAACTACGAGCAGTACTTC	CASSPGQNYEQYF
TRBJ2-5	TRBD2	TRBV6-1	few	TGTGCCAGCAGGGCGGGGGTGACCCAAGAGACCCAGTACTTC	CASRAGVTQETQYF
TRBJ2-3	-	TRBV28	-	TGTGCCAGCAGCACAGGAAGCACAGATACGCAGTATTTT	CASSTGSTDTQYF
TRBJ1-6	TRBD1	TRBV4-3	-	TGCGCCAGCAGCCAAGTTTTGAACAGGGGATCTCATTCACCCCTCCACTTT	CASSQVLNRGSHSPLHF
TRBJ2-1	-	TRBV29-1	few	TGCAGCGTCGCCTCGGGGGACAGGCAGTTCTTC	CSVASGDRQFF
TRBJ2-1	-	TRBV7-2	few	TGTGCCAGCAGCTTCCATCCACCGGTCTCCTACAATGAGCAGTTCTTC	CASSFHPPVSYNEQFF
TRBJ1-1	-	TRBV20-1	-	TGCAGTGAAAGGGGGAGCACTGAAGCTTTCTTT	CSERGSTEAFF
TRBJ1-2	-	TRBV11-2	-	TGTGCCAGCAGCTTAGTCAAGGGAGCCTTTAACTATGGCTACACCTTC	CASSLVKGAFNYGYTF
TRBJ2-7	TRBD2	TRBV5-1	-	TGCGCCAGCAGCTTGGGCGGGAGGGCCTCCTACGAGCAGTACTTC	CASSLGGRASYEQYF
TRBJ2-7	-	TRBV21-1	-	TGTGCCAGCAGGCGATTAACAGGGATTCGCGACGAGCAGTACTTC	CASRRLTGIRDEQYF
TRBJ2-7	-	TRBV4-1	few	TGCGCCAGCAGCCTCACAGGGTTTGACGAGCAGTACTTC	CASSLTGFDEQYF
TRBJ2-4	-	TRBV4-1	few	TGCGCCAGCAGCCAAGTTCTCGTTACAGACGGGGACATTCAGTACTTC	CASSQVLVTDGDIQYF
TRBJ2-3	TRBD2	TRBV11-3	-	TGTGCCAGCAGCCCGGGACTAGCGGGGGCCTCCGATACGCAGTATTTT	CASSPGLAGASDTQYF
TRBJ1-1	-	TRBV7-8	-	TGTGCCAGCAGCCTAGGACCGGGGAGGGACACTGAAGCTTTCTTT	CASSLGPGRDTEAFF
TRBJ2-7	-	TRBV11-2	-	TGTGCCAGCTCTAGGGACACTACCTCCTACGAGCAGTACTTC	CASSRDTTSYEQYF